One T cell receptor (beta chain) is described in this entry. The sample comes from a study of blood T cell repertoires in COVID-19. Study as a whole: Both acute and convalescent COVID-19 samples were obtained from the United States, Italy and Spain. Sample material is recorded as cDNA or gDNA derived from T cells, B-cell-depleted T cells, or PBMCs.

Trimming removed 0 bases from V and 3 bases from J, with 12 bases in between. The CDR3 length is 15 residues. Germline loops: CDR1 SGHKS, CDR2 YYEKEE (reference sequence). TCRdb's copy holds only in-frame clones and misses some; the assay was immunoSEQ multiplex PCR. The data contain approximately 440,000 clones, more than 70% of them seen just once; the ten biggest clones take up approximately 12%. Those enrolled in Seattle joined during active infection and were followed longitudinally afterward. This clonotype originated in a woman aged 50 to 60 with COVID-19, enrolled during active disease. This chain joins TRBV5-5 and TRBJ1-1, with D maybe TRBD1 (5 bases). Sequences were obtained from peripheral blood. The CDR3 DNA reads TGTGCCAGCAGCTTGGCGGATCGGGGGTACACTGAAGCTTTCTTT. This encodes CASSLADRGYTEAFF.